One sample yielded the 26 T cell receptor beta chains listed below, sequenced in a study of T-cell reconstitution after alpha-beta-depleted transplantation in children. Unique molecular identifiers were incorporated into the prepared TCRbeta library. TCRdb re-analysed the PCR reads in MiXCR, keeping a single row per CDR3 protein. The sample has about 480,000 distinct CDR3 sequences; around 13% are singletons. The sequenced sample was PBMCs from the stem cell graft donor, obtained from the stem cell graft. Receptor source: a human donor who donated a stem cell graft to a child with combined immunodeficiency.

The chain employs TRBV2 and TRBJ2-3; possibly TRBD1 for D (6 bases). The ends were cut back, 1 base at V and 4 bases at J, with 15 bases in the middle. This CDR3 is built from 16 residues. CDR1 is SNHLY and CDR2 is FYNNEI in the germline V gene. The CDR3 protein is CASSEGRQGRPDTQYF. The CDR3, as DNA: TGTGCCAGCAGTGAAGGAAGGCAGGGGCGGCCAGATACGCAGTATTTT.

This clonotype has a count of ten or more. The chain couples TRBV15 to TRBJ2-5, with unresolved D. Trimming cost V 0 bases and J 3 bases, with 8 bases left between them. CDR1 LNHNV and CDR2 YYDKDF come from the germline V gene (reference sequence). The CDR3 sequence is 14 residues long. The CDR3: CATSRETDKETQYF. In DNA, the CDR3 is TGTGCCACCAGCAGAGAAACAGACAAAGAGACCCAGTACTTC.

Ten or more counts support this clonotype. The CDR3 sequence is CASARGRGEQFF. The CDR3 DNA follows: TGTGCCAGCGCCAGGGGGCGCGGTGAGCAGTTCTTC. The chain is built from TRBV12-3 or TRBV12-4 and TRBJ2-1; 8 nucleotides align to TRBD1. V lost 8 bases to trimming and J lost 9 bases; unmatched junction nucleotides: 6. This CDR3 has 12 amino acids.

The chain employs TRBV5-5 and TRBJ2-1, with TRBD2 matching over 8 bases. Germline-derived CDR1 and CDR2 are SGHKS and YYEKEE (reference sequence). CDR3 length equals 15 residues. V was pared by 4 bases and J by 8 bases, with 11 bases of the junction left unmatched. The CDR3 DNA reads TGTGCCAGCAGCCTGCCGGGGGGGCTAATAGATGAGCAGTTCTTC. Translating it yields CASSLPGGLIDEQFF.

This clonotype was counted a few times. DNA of the CDR3: TGCGCCAGCAGCCAAGAGCCGGGACAGGGGAGGACTGAAGCTTTCTTT. It yields the protein CASSQEPGQGRTEAFF. The chain links TRBV4-3 to TRBJ1-1, with TRBD1 matching over 10 bases. After removal of 0 bases from V and 5 bases from J, the junction contained 6 bases not matched to a gene. Germline CDR1 and CDR2: LGHNA and YSLEER. This CDR3 is built from 16 residues.

The table lists this clonotype with a few counts. The chain carries TRBV6-2 or TRBV6-3 and TRBJ2-4; a weak D match, TRBD2 (6 bases). CDR3 length: 17 residues. Germline V gene lookup returns CDR1 MNHEY and CDR2 SVGEGT. Trimming took 5 bases from V and 0 from J, leaving 17 bases between them. The CDR3 is CASSTWDSFLAKNIQYF. In DNA form, the CDR3 reads TGTGCCAGCAGTACCTGGGACTCCTTTCTAGCCAAAAACATTCAGTACTTC.

This clonotype was seen many times. This chain joins TRBV20-1 and TRBJ2-2, with 11 bases identical to TRBD2. The germline V gene encodes CDR1 DFQATT and CDR2 SNEGSKA (reference sequence). V lost 5 bases, J lost 2 bases, and 7 bases stayed unmatched. CDR3 length: 16 residues. The CDR3 nucleotides are TGCAGTGCTCCTCTAGCGGGAGGTATTAACACCGGGGAGCTGTTTTTT. Translating it yields CSAPLAGGINTGELFF.

This chain links TRBV9 with TRBJ2-1; D ambiguous. The V gene's germline CDR1 is SGDLS and CDR2 YYNGEE. This CDR3 is 13 amino acids long. V was pared by 0 bases and J by 9 bases, with 10 bases between. CDR3 coding DNA: TGTGCCAGCAGCGTAGACAGCCCCACTGAGCAGTTCTTC. This encodes CASSVDSPTEQFF.

With regard to this clonotype: Just one base apart from a much larger clone, this may be a read error. The rearrangement joins TRBV5-4 to TRBJ2-3; TRBD2 matches 14 bases. Germline V gene data show CDR1 as SGHNT and CDR2 as YYREEE (reference sequence). This CDR3 is 18 amino acids long. The CDR3 DNA is TGTGTCAGCAGCTTGGAGGGACTAGCGGGAGCTAGCACAGATACGCAGTATTTT. Its protein is CVSSLEGLAGASTDTQYF.

This chain links TRBV29-1 with TRBJ2-7; TRBD2 agrees at 9 bases. Germline loops: CDR1 SQVTM, CDR2 ANQGSEA. This CDR3 region has 12 residues. The trim removed 7 bases at V and 7 bases at J, leaving 8 bases unmatched. In nucleotides, the CDR3 is TGCAGCGCCGGCGGGGGGGTAGGGGAGCAGTACTTC. Translated: CSAGGGVGEQYF.

The chain has TRBV7-2 and TRBJ2-7; tentative D call: TRBD2 (6 bases). V gave up 5 bases and J gave up 6 bases, with 20 bases separating them. CDR3 length equals 15 residues. The germline V gene has CDR1 SGHTA and CDR2 FQGNSA. The DNA for the CDR3 is TGTGCCAGCAGCCCCCTCCCACCGGAGGGGAGCGAGCAGTACTTC. The encoded protein is CASSPLPPEGSEQYF.

At least ten counts were recorded for this clonotype. This sequence joins TRBV5-6 and TRBJ1-5; weak D call: TRBD1 (6 bases). The V end was cut by 0 bases, the J end by 7 bases, with 8 bases between. The CDR3 has 13 residues. The germline CDR1 and CDR2 sequences are SGHDT and YYEEEE. The CDR3 loop is CASSLGDTQPQHF. The DNA of the CDR3 is TGTGCCAGCAGCTTGGGGGACACACAGCCCCAGCATTTT.

This clonotype was counted only a few times. The chain joins TRBV5-6 to TRBJ2-1, with a tentative D call TRBD2 (5 bases). Per germline, CDR1 SGHDT and CDR2 YYEEEE. Trimming cost V 1 base and J 10 bases, with 15 bases left between them. The CDR3 runs to 14 residues. The CDR3 bases are TGTGCCAGCAGCTTGTGGGCCGGGGTTGTGGAGCAGTTCTTC. Translation: CASSLWAGVVEQFF.

This chain uses TRBV6-2 or TRBV6-3 with TRBJ2-5; TRBD2 matches at 7 bases. V lost 0 bases, J lost 0 bases, and 16 bases stayed unmatched. Germline V gives CDR1 MNHEY, CDR2 SVGEGT. This CDR3 has 20 amino acids. The CDR3 reads CASSYSSRRGSRVNQETQYF. The CDR3 DNA reads as TGTGCCAGCAGTTACTCGAGCCGGCGCGGGAGTAGGGTGAACCAAGAGACCCAGTACTTC.

The rearrangement joins TRBV20-1 to TRBJ2-1; D is undetermined. Trimming left V 1 base short and J 4 bases short, with 17 bases between. The CDR3 is 16 amino acids. Germline values: CDR1 DFQATT, CDR2 SNEGSKA (reference sequence). The DNA of the CDR3 is TGCAGTGCTAGAGCGCTCGGCGCAGAGGTGTACAATGAGCAGTTCTTC. The encoded protein is CSARALGAEVYNEQFF.

This clonotype appeared a few times. The V call is TRBV5-1, the J call TRBJ2-3, with D perhaps TRBD2 (6 bases). The CDR3 is 14 amino acids. Germline V gives CDR1 SGHRS, CDR2 YFSETQ. V dropped 3 bases and J dropped 5 bases, with 13 bases sitting between them. The CDR3 bases are TGCGCCAGCAGCTCTCTGGAGGGAGGAGATACGCAGTATTTT. Protein product: CASSSLEGGDTQYF.

The CDR3 sequence is CATSNTGTAFPYGYTF. The CDR3, as DNA: TGCGCCACCTCGAATACCGGGACAGCCTTCCCCTATGGCTACACCTTC. The J gene is TRBJ1-2, the V gene TRBV5-1, with 7 bases identical to TRBD1. Trimming at V came to 9 bases and at J to 4 bases, leaving 18 bases not matched to a gene. Germline CDR1 reads SGHRS; CDR2 reads YFSETQ. There are 16 residues in the CDR3.

The chain has TRBV28 and TRBJ2-6; D may be TRBD1 (6 bases). Trimming stripped 7 bases from V and 2 bases from J, with 6 bases between. Germline loops: CDR1 MDHEN, CDR2 SYDVKM. The CDR3 has 13 residues. The CDR3 nucleotides read TGTGCCAGCAACAGGGCTGGGGCCAACGTCCTGACTTTC. Protein product: CASNRAGANVLTF.

This clonotype was seen many times. The V call is TRBV20-1, the J call TRBJ2-1, with TRBD1 identical over 8 bases. This CDR3 contains 15 residues. Losses at the gene ends were 3 bases for V and 4 bases for J; bases not matched to a gene: 8. Germline-derived CDR1 and CDR2 are DFQATT and SNEGSKA (reference sequence). The CDR3 reads CSARDRVSPYNEQFF. CDR3 coding DNA: TGCAGTGCTAGGGACAGGGTATCCCCTTACAATGAGCAGTTCTTC.

This clonotype was counted ten times or more. This chain connects TRBV7-2 to TRBJ2-5; D call uncertain. Per the germline V gene, CDR1 is SGHTA and CDR2 is FQGNSA. The CDR3 sequence is 12 residues long. V was trimmed by 5 bases and J by 5 bases, leaving 9 bases between them. The CDR3 here is CASSKSRETQYF. The CDR3 coding sequence is TGTGCCAGCAGCAAGTCCCGGGAGACCCAGTACTTC.

This clonotype was seen at least ten times. V is TRBV4-3 and J is TRBJ1-3; 7 positions match TRBD1. V dropped 2 bases and J dropped 12; count of bases not matched to a gene: 7. This CDR3 is 13 amino acids long. Germline V gene sequence: CDR1 LGHNA, CDR2 YSLEER. CDR3 nucleotides: TGCGCCAGCAGCCAATCGACAGGGTTGTTCATATATTTT. Its protein is CASSQSTGLFIYF.

The rearrangement links TRBV12-3 or TRBV12-4 to TRBJ2-7; D not resolved. This CDR3 has 12 residues. Trimming pared 5 bases from V and 5 bases from J, leaving 10 bases between. In nucleotides, the CDR3 is TGTGCCAGCAGTCCTCCGGGCCACGAGCAGTACTTC. As protein: CASSPPGHEQYF.

This clonotype was detected a few times. The chain employs TRBV12-3 or TRBV12-4 and TRBJ1-1; no clear D gene. V gave up 4 bases and J gave up 4 bases, with 7 bases separating them. This CDR3 comprises 12 residues. The CDR3 DNA is TGTGCCAGCAGTTATGGGCCCACTGAAGCTTTCTTT. This translates into CASSYGPTEAFF.

This clonotype turned up a few times. The chain recombines TRBV3-1 with TRBJ2-7; the D gene is possibly TRBD1 (5 bases). V dropped 0 bases and J dropped 3 bases, with 6 bases sitting between them. The CDR3 consists of 13 residues. Germline lookup yields CDR1 LGHDT and CDR2 YNNKEL (reference sequence). In DNA form, the CDR3 reads TGTGCCAGCAGCCAAGAAGGGGTCTACGAGCAGTACTTC. Translation gives CASSQEGVYEQYF.

V and J are TRBV3-1 and TRBJ2-1, with D unclear. This CDR3 comprises 13 residues. The V and J ends lost 0 bases and 10 bases respectively, with 10 bases between them. CDR1 is LGHDT, CDR2 YNNKEL, per germline (reference sequence). CDR3 loop: CASSQDAAREQFF. CDR3 coding DNA: TGTGCCAGCAGCCAAGATGCGGCGAGGGAGCAGTTCTTC.

There are a few counts of this clonotype. The rearrangement uses TRBV6-1 and TRBJ2-6; TRBD1 matches at 7 bases. V shed 10 bases, J shed 2 bases, and the junction held 11 bases outside the gene matches. The CDR3 has 16 residues. Germline loops: CDR1 MNHNS, CDR2 SASEGT. Here the CDR3 reads CATMTGIIAGANVLTF. The CDR3 region has the DNA TGTGCCACCATGACAGGGATCATAGCTGGGGCCAACGTCCTGACTTTC.